These T cell receptor beta chains were read from a single sample in a study of T cells in Graves' hyperthyroidism and ophthalmopathy. TCRdb passed the multiplex PCR reads through MiXCR, listing each CDR3 protein once. This sample yields 250,000 to 300,000 distinct CDR3 sequences, of which approximately 13% are seen a single time; 6.5% to 10% belongs to the top ten. Sequenced sample: blood. The receptors here all came from a woman in her thirties or forties with Graves' hyperthyroidism. Each CDR3 is given with its conserved first and last residue. Fields, in order: CDR3 length, V gene, CDR3 protein.

len: 13; v_gene: TRBV13; CDR3aa: CASSPPGNTEAFF
len: 12; v_gene: TRBV7-9; CDR3aa: CASRRDADTQYF
len: 14; v_gene: TRBV20-1; CDR3aa: CSARLAGVTETQYF
len: 12; v_gene: TRBV20-1; CDR3aa: CSASRGNYGYTF
len: 15; v_gene: TRBV28; CDR3aa: CASSPETGGITEAFF
len: 15; v_gene: TRBV3-1; CDR3aa: CASSPRDRASYEQYF
len: 15; v_gene: TRBV20-1; CDR3aa: CSASSGQGVAGTQYF
len: 14; v_gene: TRBV5-1; CDR3aa: CASGKTDFTGELFF
len: 15; v_gene: TRBV7-2; CDR3aa: CASSQFPDRAETQYF
len: 12; v_gene: TRBV5-1; CDR3aa: CASSFVGDEQFF
len: 18; v_gene: TRBV7-8; CDR3aa: CASSLVGGVGLNTGELFF
len: 14; v_gene: TRBV11-3; CDR3aa: CASASMGGTDTQYF
len: 15; v_gene: TRBV6-1; CDR3aa: CASSEAEGSYNEQFF
len: 15; v_gene: TRBV6-1; CDR3aa: CASSEGSPFNQPQHF
len: 16; v_gene: TRBV18; CDR3aa: CASSPGAGGVDQPQHF
len: 16; v_gene: TRBV2; CDR3aa: CASSFQGEDNNSPLHF
len: 15; v_gene: TRBV6-1; CDR3aa: CASSPSGRKTYEQYF
len: 15; v_gene: TRBV29-1; CDR3aa: CSVPARPGGGNEQFF
len: 18; v_gene: TRBV12-3/TRBV12-4; CDR3aa: CASSLNTWGLATNEKLFF
len: 13; v_gene: TRBV29-1; CDR3aa: CSVEEDRDYGYTF
len: 15; v_gene: TRBV3-1; CDR3aa: CASSQDSGVPQPQHF
len: 14; v_gene: TRBV7-9; CDR3aa: CASSLAQGLETQYF
len: 11; v_gene: TRBV12-3/TRBV12-4; CDR3aa: CASSSGTAQYF
len: 10; v_gene: TRBV12-3/TRBV12-4; CDR3aa: CASMANTIYF
len: 12; v_gene: TRBV10-3; CDR3aa: CASTGQGLPGTF
len: 14; v_gene: TRBV20-1; CDR3aa: CSADRLDSYNEQFF
len: 16; v_gene: TRBV7-6; CDR3aa: CASSGGTGQVGDTQYF
len: 12; v_gene: TRBV12-3/TRBV12-4; CDR3aa: CASSPLGNEQFF
len: 13; v_gene: TRBV18; CDR3aa: CASSQDRNEKLFF
len: 16; v_gene: TRBV6-6; CDR3aa: CASSYPTSGSTDTQYF
len: 11; v_gene: TRBV30; CDR3aa: CAWDMLGGYTF
len: 15; v_gene: TRBV20-1; CDR3aa: CSARPLGTRWETQYF
len: 11; v_gene: TRBV20-1; CDR3aa: CSATGRNEQFF
len: 14; v_gene: TRBV12-3/TRBV12-4; CDR3aa: CASTQQGGPTEAFF
len: 16; v_gene: TRBV19; CDR3aa: CASSFGQGAVKNIQYF
len: 15; v_gene: TRBV28; CDR3aa: CASSFSGGRADTQYF
len: 15; v_gene: TRBV6-1; CDR3aa: CASRGKQGLGNIQYF
len: 14; v_gene: TRBV20-1; CDR3aa: CSARDGRGGTEAFF
len: 15; v_gene: TRBV18; CDR3aa: CASSFGQGARNEQFF
len: 15; v_gene: TRBV20-1; CDR3aa: CSASSAGGRQETQYF
len: 11; v_gene: TRBV30; CDR3aa: CAWSAAYEQYF
len: 15; v_gene: TRBV9; CDR3aa: CASSVEPAGQETQYF
len: 14; v_gene: TRBV29-1; CDR3aa: CSAEGGEGGETQYF
len: 15; v_gene: TRBV11-2; CDR3aa: CASSPPPLGTGELFF
len: 12; v_gene: TRBV18; CDR3aa: CASSDQSTEAFF
len: 13; v_gene: TRBV5-8; CDR3aa: CASSYTGGREQFF
len: 15; v_gene: TRBV6-2/TRBV6-3; CDR3aa: CASRRTSGMWNEQFF
len: 16; v_gene: TRBV3-1; CDR3aa: CASSQTGRGPEETQYF
len: 13; v_gene: TRBV20-1; CDR3aa: CSAAQDTRYEQYF
len: 18; v_gene: TRBV6-9; CDR3aa: CASSYLAGGPAGTDTQYF
len: 18; v_gene: TRBV7-8; CDR3aa: CASSTRASGSNAYNEQFF
len: 15; v_gene: TRBV20-1; CDR3aa: CSARAQRENYNEQFF
len: 15; v_gene: TRBV6-2/TRBV6-3; CDR3aa: CASSRTGPTQETQYF